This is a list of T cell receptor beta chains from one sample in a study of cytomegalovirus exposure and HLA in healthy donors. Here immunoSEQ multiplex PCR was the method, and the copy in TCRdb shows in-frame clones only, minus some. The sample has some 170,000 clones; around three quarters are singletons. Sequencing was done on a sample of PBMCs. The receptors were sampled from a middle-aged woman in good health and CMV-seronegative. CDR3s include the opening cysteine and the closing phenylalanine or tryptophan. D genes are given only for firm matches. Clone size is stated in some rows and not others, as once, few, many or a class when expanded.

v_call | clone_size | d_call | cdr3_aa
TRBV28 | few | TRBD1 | CASSTAGTGREKLFF
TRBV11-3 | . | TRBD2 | CASSQSSGSWDYEQYF
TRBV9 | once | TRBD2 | CASSVEGLYNEQFF
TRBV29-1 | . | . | CSVERQVNTEAFF
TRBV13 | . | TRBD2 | CASISGAEPSNTQYF
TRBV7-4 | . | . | CASSLGRTGGTAYNEQFF
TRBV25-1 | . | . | CASSESGSPPNIQYF
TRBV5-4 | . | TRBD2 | CASSLGLAGEMYNEQFF
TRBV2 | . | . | CASNRGFPPYEQYF
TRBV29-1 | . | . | CSVGGQLGIDEQFF
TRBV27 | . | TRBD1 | CASSLSQVRDRGEQYF
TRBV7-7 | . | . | CASSQYAGDTQYF
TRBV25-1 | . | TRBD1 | CASHRGERYGYTF
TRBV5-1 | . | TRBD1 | CASSSTGTDGNTIYF
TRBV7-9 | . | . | CASSLEMQGYYEQYF
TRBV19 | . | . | CASSGVSSYNEQFF
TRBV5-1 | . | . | CASSLLAAPVTNQPQHF
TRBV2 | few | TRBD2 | CASSPFSGSVETQYF
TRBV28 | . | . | CASSYKSYEQYF
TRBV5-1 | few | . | CASNLQGRNTGELFF
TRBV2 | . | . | CASSERGSNYGYTF
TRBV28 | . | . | CASRTASSTTYEQYF
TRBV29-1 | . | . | CSVVDAWDFYNEQFF
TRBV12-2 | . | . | CASRFDLAPTSTDTQYF
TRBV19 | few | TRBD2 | CASNPTGLVGEQYF
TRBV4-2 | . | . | CASSQETGVGAYNEQFF
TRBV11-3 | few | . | CASSLTGTEAFF
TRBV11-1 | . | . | CASSPSGFGYTF
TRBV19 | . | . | CASSISATGTEAFF
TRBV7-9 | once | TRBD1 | CASSSGQKSTEAFF
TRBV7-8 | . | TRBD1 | CASSTRQGRRDTIYF
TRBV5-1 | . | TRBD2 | CASSSIGGQETQYF
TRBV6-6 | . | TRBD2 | CASSYGTSYEQYF
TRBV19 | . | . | CATSGQGTHEQYF
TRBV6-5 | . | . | CATRQSAYEQYF